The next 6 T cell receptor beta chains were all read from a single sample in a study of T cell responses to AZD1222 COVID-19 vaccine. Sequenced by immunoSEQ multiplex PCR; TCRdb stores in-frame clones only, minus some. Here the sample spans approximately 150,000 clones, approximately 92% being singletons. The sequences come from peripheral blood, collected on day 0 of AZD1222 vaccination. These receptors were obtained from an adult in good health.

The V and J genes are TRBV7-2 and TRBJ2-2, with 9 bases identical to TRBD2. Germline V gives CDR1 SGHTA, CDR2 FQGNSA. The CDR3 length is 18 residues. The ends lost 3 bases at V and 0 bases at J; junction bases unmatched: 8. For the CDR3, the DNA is TGTGCCAGCAGCTTCCGGCTAGCGGGACTCGCGAACACCGGGGAGCTGTTTTTT. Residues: CASSFRLAGLANTGELFF.

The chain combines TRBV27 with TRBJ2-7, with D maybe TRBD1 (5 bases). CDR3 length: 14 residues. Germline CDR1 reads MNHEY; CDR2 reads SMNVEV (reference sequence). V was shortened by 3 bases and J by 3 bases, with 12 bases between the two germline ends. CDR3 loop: CASSFRVAYYEQYF. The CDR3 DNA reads TGTGCCAGCAGTTTCAGGGTGGCGTACTACGAGCAGTACTTC.

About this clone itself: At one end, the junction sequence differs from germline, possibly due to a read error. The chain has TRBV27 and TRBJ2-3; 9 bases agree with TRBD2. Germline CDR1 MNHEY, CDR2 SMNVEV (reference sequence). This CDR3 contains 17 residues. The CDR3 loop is CASSLSFGGSGRNTQYF. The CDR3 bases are TGCGCCAGCAGTTTATCCTTTGGAGGTAGCGGGAGAAATACGCAGTATTTT.

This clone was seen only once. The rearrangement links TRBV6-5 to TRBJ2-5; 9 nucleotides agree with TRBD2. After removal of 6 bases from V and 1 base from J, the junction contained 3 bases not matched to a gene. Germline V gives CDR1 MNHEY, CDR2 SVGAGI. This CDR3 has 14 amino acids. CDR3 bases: TGTGCCAGCAGCAGACTAGCGGCCCAAGAGACCCAGTACTTC. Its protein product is CASSRLAAQETQYF.

CDR3 protein: CASSLGSGANQPQHF. CDR3 bases: TGTGCCAGCAGCTTAGGATCGGGGGCCAATCAGCCCCAGCATTTT. The chain recombines TRBV7-2 with TRBJ1-5, with D maybe TRBD1 (6 bases). This CDR3 has 15 amino acids. Trimming stripped 1 base from V and 3 bases from J, with 10 bases between. Germline values: CDR1 SGHTA, CDR2 FQGNSA.

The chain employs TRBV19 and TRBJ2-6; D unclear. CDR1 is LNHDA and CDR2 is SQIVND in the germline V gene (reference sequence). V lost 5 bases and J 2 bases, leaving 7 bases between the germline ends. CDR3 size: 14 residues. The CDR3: CASSHMTGANVLTF. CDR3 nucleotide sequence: TGTGCCAGTAGTCACATGACTGGGGCCAACGTCCTGACTTTC.